These 24 T cell receptor beta chains share one sample of origin, sequenced in a study of shared clonotypes between healthy human individuals. Only in-frame clones appear in the TCRdb table, and some are missing; sequencing was by immunoSEQ multiplex PCR. The data hold about 2 million clones, with about 94% observed a single time. The naive CD8 fraction comprised CD45RO-negative cells positively selected for CCR7 and excluded terminally differentiated effector memory CD45RA+ cells. The sample was naive CD8+ T cells sorted from blood. The receptors here all came from a man in his late teens or twenties in good health.

V is TRBV6-6 and J is TRBJ2-7; D is unclear. V lost 4 bases, J lost 2 bases, and 12 bases lay in between. The germline CDR1 and CDR2 sequences are MNHNY and SVGAGI (reference sequence). CDR3 size: 14 residues. In DNA, the CDR3 is TGTGCCAGCAGTTCCCCGGACGGGCCCTACGAGCAGTACTTC. Its protein is CASSSPDGPYEQYF.

This clone was detected once. This chain's CDR3 is CASSMYVGVSDTQYF. The CDR3 bases are TGTGCCAGTAGTATGTATGTAGGGGTTTCAGATACGCAGTATTTT. The J gene is TRBJ2-3, the V gene TRBV19; D is possibly TRBD1 (5 bases). CDR1 and CDR2 from the germline V gene are LNHDA and SQIVND (reference sequence). Trimming left V 3 bases short and J 4 bases short, with 14 bases between. The CDR3 extends over 15 amino acids.

This clone was seen a single time. V gene TRBV7-2 combines with J gene TRBJ2-7; 8 nucleotides match TRBD2. J lost 3 bases, V lost 2 bases, and 6 bases had no gene match. CDR3 size: 15 residues. Germline V gene lookup returns CDR1 SGHTA and CDR2 FQGNSA. The CDR3 protein is CASSLTSGSVYEQYF. In nucleotides, the CDR3 is TGTGCCAGCAGCTTAACTAGCGGTTCTGTCTACGAGCAGTACTTC.

The V gene is TRBV7-9, the J gene TRBJ2-2; TRBD1 matches at 9 bases. The CDR3 is 14 residues long. Trimming took 4 bases from V and 9 from J; bases not matched to a gene: 6. Germline CDR1 is SEHNR and CDR2 is FQNEAQ (reference sequence). The CDR3 coding sequence is TGTGCCAGCAGCTCCCGGACAGGGGCCCGGGAGCTGTTTTTT. The encoded protein is CASSSRTGARELFF.

The V gene is TRBV4-3, the J gene TRBJ2-2, with TRBD1 matching over 7 bases. J lost 3 bases, V lost 0 bases, and 7 bases had no gene match. The CDR3 has 17 residues. Looked up from germline, CDR1 is LGHNA and CDR2 is YSLEER. CDR3 amino acids: CASSQDLTGIYTGELFF. The DNA of the CDR3 is TGCGCCAGCAGCCAAGATTTGACAGGGATCTACACCGGGGAGCTGTTTTTT.

The J gene is TRBJ1-1, the V gene TRBV9; D unclear. V was pared by 3 bases and J by 1 base, with 10 bases between. The CDR3 length is 14 residues. Germline CDR1 and CDR2: SGDLS and YYNGEE. As DNA, the CDR3 is TGTGCCAGCAGCGCGGGCAGGTCGAACACTGAAGCTTTCTTT. The encoded protein is CASSAGRSNTEAFF.

This clone was seen a handful of times. The V and J genes are TRBV19 and TRBJ1-6; perhaps TRBD1 as D (5 bases). The V gene lost 2 bases and the J gene lost 9 bases, with 11 bases spanning the gap. The germline V gene has CDR1 LNHDA and CDR2 SQIVND (reference sequence). The CDR3 extends over 14 amino acids. DNA for the CDR3: TGTGCCAGTAGTATATCGGCAGGGACTTCACCCCTCCACTTT. Translation: CASSISAGTSPLHF.

The CDR3 DNA sequence: TGTGCCAGCAGGTTTGGGAACATTCAGTACTTC. Protein product: CASRFGNIQYF. This rearrangement joins TRBV28 to TRBJ2-4; D is ambiguous. Germline V gives CDR1 MDHEN, CDR2 SYDVKM. This CDR3 spans 11 amino acids. V was clipped by 6 bases and J by 7 bases, with 7 bases between them.

J is TRBJ1-1 and V is TRBV6-5, with 7 bases aligning to TRBD1. CDR1 and CDR2 (germline): MNHEY, SVGAGI. V was clipped by 8 bases and J by 3 bases; unmatched bases: 6. CDR3 length: 13 residues. CDR3 region: CASLQGPHTEAFF. CDR3 coding DNA: TGTGCCAGCCTACAGGGGCCACACACTGAAGCTTTCTTT.

The chain recombines TRBV27 with TRBJ2-2; either TRBD1 or TRBD2 may supply D (5 bases each). The CDR3 has 16 amino acids. Trimming took 0 bases from V and 4 from J, leaving 12 bases between them. Germline CDR1 MNHEY, CDR2 SMNVEV (reference sequence). DNA of the CDR3: TGTGCCAGCAGTTTATCTTGGGGCCGGGGCACCGGGGAGCTGTTTTTT. Translated, it gives CASSLSWGRGTGELFF.

The rearrangement joins TRBV6-1 to TRBJ1-6; D gene ambiguous. CDR3 length: 15 amino acids. Looked up from germline, CDR1 is MNHNS and CDR2 is SASEGT. V dropped 7 bases and J dropped 0 bases, with 10 bases sitting between them. The CDR3 DNA reads as TGTGCCAGCAACACGGAAAGCTCCTATAATTCACCCCTCCACTTT. It specifies CASNTESSYNSPLHF.

The chain combines TRBV18 with TRBJ2-3; D may correspond to TRBD1 or TRBD2 (5 bases each). The germline V and J ends were trimmed by 3 bases and 4 bases, with 14 bases remaining between them. The V gene's germline CDR1 is KGHSH and CDR2 LQKENI. The length of the CDR3 is 15 residues. CDR3 coding DNA: TGTGCCAGCTCACCGGGGACCCTCCTCCCAGATACGCAGTATTTT. It encodes CASSPGTLLPDTQYF. Supplemented by reference TRBV18 and TRBJ2-3, the full variable domain reads NAGVMQNPRHLVRRRGQEARLRCSPMKGHSHVYWYRQLPEEGLKFMVYLQKENIIDESGMPKERFSAEFPKEGPSILRIQQVVRGDSAAYFCASSPGTLLPDTQYFGPGTRLTVL.

The genes are TRBV15 and TRBJ2-7; D possibly matches TRBD1 or TRBD2 (5 bases each). The V end lost 1 base, the J end lost 5 bases, and 9 bases lay between the germline ends. Per the germline V gene, CDR1 is LNHNV and CDR2 is YYDKDF (reference sequence). The CDR3 is 13 residues long. CDR3 residues: CATSRGGRDEQYF. Written as DNA, the CDR3 is TGTGCCACCAGCAGAGGGGGACGGGACGAGCAGTACTTC. Using reference TRBV15 and TRBJ2-7 for the parts outside the CDR3, the full variable domain is DAMVIQNPRYQVTQFGKPVTLSCSQTLNHNVMYWYQQKSSQAPKLLFHYYDKDFNNEADTPDNFQSRRPNTSFCFLDIRSPGLGDTAMYLCATSRGGRDEQYFGPGTRLTVT.

V usage is TRBV28 and J usage is TRBJ2-1; 12 positions agree with TRBD2. CDR1 MDHEN and CDR2 SYDVKM come from the germline V gene. Unmatched junction bases numbered 8, after V lost 5 bases and J lost 9 bases. The CDR3 loop spans 15 amino acids. The CDR3 protein is CASSHRTSGTFEQFF. CDR3 DNA: TGTGCCAGCAGTCACAGGACTAGCGGGACGTTTGAGCAGTTCTTC.

The chain joins TRBV19 to TRBJ1-4; no definite D call. Trimming shortened V by 4 bases and J by 3 bases, and 18 bases separated the two germline ends. CDR1 is LNHDA, CDR2 SQIVND, per germline (reference sequence). The CDR3 runs 17 residues. The CDR3 DNA follows: TGTGCCAGTAGTACTCCAGACGACTTCGGTCCTAATGAAAAACTGTTTTTT. It codes for CASSTPDDFGPNEKLFF. The whole variable domain, remainder taken from reference TRBV19 and TRBJ1-4, is DGGITQSPKYLFRKEGQNVTLSCEQNLNHDAMYWYRQDPGQGLRLIYYSQIVNDFQKGDIAEGYSVSREKKESFPLTVTSAQKNPTAFYLCASSTPDDFGPNEKLFFGSGTQLSVL.

The chain is built from TRBV7-8 and TRBJ2-5; the D gene could be TRBD1 or TRBD2 (5 bases each). Between the trimmed V and J ends, which lost 1 base and 0 bases, there was a span of 12 bases. This CDR3 is 16 amino acids long. Germline V gene data show CDR1 as SGHVS and CDR2 as FQNEAQ. CDR3 nucleotides: TGTGCCAGCAGCTTAGTTGGGACGAAAAACCAAGAGACCCAGTACTTC. Residues: CASSLVGTKNQETQYF.

J is TRBJ2-6 and V is TRBV30; tentatively, D is TRBD1 (5 bases). CDR1 and CDR2 (germline): GTSNPN, SVGIG (reference sequence). This CDR3 region has 17 residues. V was clipped by 1 base and J by 0 bases, with 13 bases between them. This CDR3 reads CAWSDIPTDSGANVLTF. The CDR3 nucleotides read TGTGCCTGGAGTGATATCCCGACAGACTCTGGGGCCAACGTCCTGACTTTC.

The rearrangement links TRBV5-1 to TRBJ2-2; D call uncertain. The CDR3 is 11 residues long. In germline, CDR1 is SGHRS, CDR2 YFSETQ. Trimming stripped 6 bases from V and 7 bases from J, with 7 bases between. The CDR3 loop is CASTFGGELFF. CDR3 sequence (DNA): TGCGCCAGCACCTTCGGCGGGGAGCTGTTTTTT.

The chain couples TRBV18 to TRBJ2-6; either TRBD1 or TRBD2 may supply D (6 bases each). In germline, CDR1 is KGHSH, CDR2 LQKENI. V gave up 3 bases and J gave up 1 base, with 28 bases separating them. This CDR3 has 22 amino acids. The CDR3 region has the DNA TGTGCCAGCTCACCCTCTAGGGGGGTAAAACAGGGATCTGCTTCTGGGGCCAACGTCCTGACTTTC. Protein sequence: CASSPSRGVKQGSASGANVLTF.

This chain links TRBV19 with TRBJ2-1; 11 bases map to TRBD2. CDR3 length: 17 amino acids. Trimming removed 1 base from V and 5 bases from J; junction bases left unmatched: 7. The germline V gene has CDR1 LNHDA and CDR2 SQIVND (reference sequence). This CDR3 reads CASSIAIAGGPNNEQFF. CDR3 coding DNA: TGTGCCAGTAGTATAGCCATAGCGGGGGGGCCCAACAATGAGCAGTTCTTC. Complete variable domain (other parts from reference TRBV19 and TRBJ2-1): DGGITQSPKYLFRKEGQNVTLSCEQNLNHDAMYWYRQDPGQGLRLIYYSQIVNDFQKGDIAEGYSVSREKKESFPLTVTSAQKNPTAFYLCASSIAIAGGPNNEQFFGPGTRLTVL.

This rearrangement joins TRBV4-3 to TRBJ2-1, with a tentative D call TRBD2 (5 bases). The CDR3 covers 17 residues. The germline V gene has CDR1 LGHNA and CDR2 YSLEER. V was shortened by 1 base and J by 0 bases, with 13 bases between the two germline ends. In nucleotides, the CDR3 is TGCGCCAGCAGCCAAGTCTCCGGACTGGGCTCCTACAATGAGCAGTTCTTC. Protein product: CASSQVSGLGSYNEQFF.

For this clone: Distinct nucleotide sequences in the sample also encode this CDR3. V usage is TRBV27 and J usage is TRBJ2-1; possibly TRBD1 for D (5 bases). V lost 5 bases, J lost 7 bases, and 15 bases lay in between. This CDR3 is built from 14 residues. Per germline, CDR1 MNHEY and CDR2 SMNVEV (reference sequence). In DNA, the CDR3 is TGTGCCAGCAGTCTCAGGGCAGTGGTTAATGAGCAGTTCTTC. It yields the protein CASSLRAVVNEQFF.

V usage is TRBV4-1 and J usage is TRBJ2-1; D is unresolved. Germline V gene sequence: CDR1 MGHRA, CDR2 YSYEKL. V was shortened by 5 bases and J by 5 bases, with 16 bases between the two germline ends. The CDR3 contains 15 residues. The chain's CDR3 is CASSIFSWENNEQFF. For the CDR3, the DNA is TGCGCCAGCAGCATATTTTCTTGGGAAAACAATGAGCAGTTCTTC.

V gene TRBV27 combines with J gene TRBJ2-6; possibly TRBD1 for D (5 bases). The CDR3 is made up of 15 amino acids. CDR1 and CDR2 (germline): MNHEY, SMNVEV (reference sequence). V lost 4 bases to trimming and J lost 2 bases, with 9 bases between them. CDR3 nucleotide sequence: TGTGCCAGCAGTTCGACAGCCACTGGGGCCAACGTCCTGACTTTC. Residues: CASSSTATGANVLTF.